This T cell receptor beta chain is drawn from a study of T cells in Graves' hyperthyroidism and ophthalmopathy. Study-wide context: Peripheral blood sampling occurred at initial diagnosis, before any treatment. General study findings and limits: Among thyroid clonotypes expanded above 0.001, most also appeared in blood. Ophthalmopathy, which appeared later, was predicted by the model a median 6.5 months before onset.

The V end lost 8 bases, the J end lost 2 bases, and 13 bases lay between the germline ends. In germline, CDR1 is GTSNPN, CDR2 SVGIG (reference sequence). CDR3 size: 12 residues. This clonotype was recorded many times. The antigen is not known. Amplified TCR beta CDR3 regions came from RNA transcripts. Researchers ran a first-round RT-PCR on the TCR CDR3 using the HTBI primer set. From the multiplex PCR reads, TCRdb called clonotypes with MiXCR, one entry per CDR3 protein. The sample gives about 410,000 distinct CDR3 sequences, around 13% of which show up once; around a fifth is in the top ten. Clinicians diagnosed patients from clinical symptoms, serum thyroxine and TRAb, thyroid ultrasound and orbital computed tomography.

The sample taken for sequencing was blood. The receptor comes from a woman aged 30 to 39 with Graves' ophthalmopathy. The chain employs TRBV30 and TRBJ2-7; D remains unclear. The CDR3 DNA reads TGTGCCGGACGGGCCTTACCCTACGAGCAGTACTTC. Amino acid sequence: CAGRALPYEQYF.